These 20 T cell receptor beta chains were all obtained from the same sample, sequenced in a study of CD4 T cells in relation to SARS-CoV-2 and coronaviruses. The method was immunoSEQ multiplex PCR; TCRdb's version includes in-frame clones alone and lacks a portion of them. In the table there are about 24,000 clones, less than 75% of which are singletons. Unexposed donor CD4+ T cells date from 2011-2018, before the COVID-19 pandemic. The cells were cultured for under twelve days before CD4+ T cells were isolated. Their antigens remain unidentified. Sequenced: CD4+ T cells from PBMCs, cultured in vitro. All receptors derive from a human donor in good health.

V is TRBV2 and J is TRBJ2-7, with D unresolved. Trimming cost V 6 bases and J 0 bases, with 12 bases left between them. The length of the CDR3 is 14 residues. CDR1 is SNHLY and CDR2 is FYNNEI in the germline V gene. For the CDR3, the DNA is TGTGCCAGCAGGGTCCTCTTGAGCTCCTACGAGCAGTACTTC. Its translation is CASRVLLSSYEQYF.

The V and J genes are TRBV5-1 and TRBJ2-1, with 10 bases matching TRBD1. This CDR3 spans 15 amino acids. V trimming: 5 bases; J trimming: 4 bases; junction bases outside the gene matches: 6. Germline CDR1 is SGHRS and CDR2 is YFSETQ. CDR3 nucleotides: TGCGCCAGCAGAGCCGGGACAGGGGAATACAATGAGCAGTTCTTC. This sequence encodes CASRAGTGEYNEQFF.

The chain carries TRBV5-8 and TRBJ2-7, with unresolved D. V was clipped by 0 bases and J by 5 bases, with 6 bases between them. CDR3 length: 12 amino acids. Germline V gene lookup returns CDR1 SGHTS and CDR2 YDEGEE. The CDR3 DNA follows: TGTGCCAGCAGCTTGGTTCGGAACGAGCAGTACTTC. Translated: CASSLVRNEQYF.

The chain employs TRBV27 and TRBJ2-1, with D possibly being TRBD1 (6 bases). Germline CDR1 is MNHEY and CDR2 is SMNVEV (reference sequence). V shed 3 bases and J shed 1 base, with 19 bases lying between them. The CDR3 consists of 18 residues. CDR3 sequence reads: CASSFLSLDSPSYNEQFF. DNA of the CDR3: TGTGCCAGCAGTTTCCTCTCATTGGACAGTCCTTCCTACAATGAGCAGTTCTTC.

This chain links TRBV5-4 with TRBJ2-3; TRBD2 agrees at 8 bases. This CDR3 spans 15 amino acids. V was clipped by 3 bases and J by 3 bases; unmatched bases: 6. Germline V lookup: CDR1 SGHNT, CDR2 YYREEE (reference sequence). This chain's CDR3 is CASSWGLDRTDTQYF. CDR3 coding DNA: TGTGCCAGCAGCTGGGGACTAGATAGGACAGATACGCAGTATTTT.

This clone has only one observation. The chain links TRBV6-5 to TRBJ2-3, with D perhaps being TRBD1 or TRBD2 (5 bases each). The CDR3 is made up of 15 amino acids. V shed 9 bases and J shed 4 bases, with 20 bases lying between them. Germline lookup yields CDR1 MNHEY and CDR2 SVGAGI. CDR3 sequence reads: CASSPRAGEPDTQYF. The CDR3 DNA sequence: TGTGCCAGTAGTCCCAGGGCGGGTGAGCCAGATACGCAGTATTTT.

The rearrangement links TRBV19 to TRBJ2-1; 7 bases are shared with TRBD2. Germline V gene data show CDR1 as LNHDA and CDR2 as SQIVND (reference sequence). Trimming removed 6 bases from V and 6 bases from J; junction bases left unmatched: 11. CDR3 size: 15 residues. This CDR3 reads CASRRLKSGANEQFF. The CDR3 nucleotides are TGTGCCAGTAGGAGGTTAAAGAGCGGGGCCAATGAGCAGTTCTTC.

The V gene is TRBV19, the J gene TRBJ2-7; 7 nucleotides agree with TRBD1. This CDR3 has 14 residues. Trimming removed 5 bases from V and 3 bases from J; junction bases left unmatched: 7. Germline V gives CDR1 LNHDA, CDR2 SQIVND (reference sequence). This CDR3 reads CASSPHRDSYEQYF. The CDR3 nucleotides are TGTGCCAGTAGTCCCCACCGGGACAGCTACGAGCAGTACTTC. Supplemented by reference TRBV19 and TRBJ2-7, the full variable domain reads DGGITQSPKYLFRKEGQNVTLSCEQNLNHDAMYWYRQDPGQGLRLIYYSQIVNDFQKGDIAEGYSVSREKKESFPLTVTSAQKNPTAFYLCASSPHRDSYEQYFGPGTRLTVT.

This clone was seen only a few times. The J gene is TRBJ1-1, the V gene TRBV6-5; D is perhaps TRBD1 (6 bases). The CDR3 loop spans 14 amino acids. Germline V gene sequence: CDR1 MNHEY, CDR2 SVGAGI. Deletions cut 6 bases from V and 6 bases from J, with 17 bases between. CDR3 sequence (DNA): TGTGCCAGCAGATTACAGGGTTTTAGGGCTGAAGCTTTCTTT. Encoded protein: CASRLQGFRAEAFF.

This sequence joins TRBV10-3 and TRBJ2-7; a possible D gene is TRBD1 (6 bases). The germline V and J ends were trimmed by 8 bases and 5 bases, with 25 bases remaining between them. The CDR3 has 16 residues. The germline CDR1 and CDR2 sequences are ENHRY and SYGVKD. This CDR3 is CAIPTLTGTYFHEQYF. CDR3 sequence (DNA): TGTGCCATCCCGACCTTAACCGGGACATATTTCCACGAGCAGTACTTC.

This chain connects TRBV3-1 (or the pseudogene TRBV3-2) to TRBJ2-7, with 7 bases lining up with TRBD1. Germline assignment: CDR1 LGHDT and CDR2 YNNKEL (reference sequence). The CDR3 loop spans 15 amino acids. J lost 7 bases, V lost 3 bases, and 12 bases had no gene match. The CDR3 protein is CASSQEYDRVGEQYF. The DNA of the CDR3 is TGTGCCAGCAGCCAGGAGTACGACAGGGTGGGGGAGCAGTACTTC.

The V gene is TRBV5-1, the J gene TRBJ2-1; 9 bases line up with TRBD1. This CDR3 spans 18 amino acids. The V segment lost 0 bases and the J segment 2 bases; nucleotides outside the gene matches: 9. CDR1 is SGHRS and CDR2 is YFSETQ in the germline V gene. The CDR3 region has the DNA TGCGCCAGCAGCTTGGAGAGGATCCGGGACAGGGCCTACAATGAGCAGTTCTTC. This codes for CASSLERIRDRAYNEQFF.

This chain links TRBV9 with TRBJ2-5; 7 bases agree with TRBD2. The junction had 9 bases not matched to a gene; V was cut back by 3 bases and J by 4 bases. This CDR3 has 15 amino acids. Germline V CDR1 and CDR2: SGDLS, YYNGEE. The CDR3, as DNA: TGTGCCAGCAGCGCTTTAGCGGGTCAGAGAGAGACCCAGTACTTC. Protein: CASSALAGQRETQYF.

This clone occurred once. The J gene is TRBJ1-2, the V gene TRBV12-3 or TRBV12-4; D possibly corresponds to TRBD1 (5 bases). V shed 5 bases and J shed 8 bases, with 12 bases lying between them. The CDR3 is made up of 12 amino acids. CDR3 bases: TGTGCCAGCAGTAAAGGGACGGGAGGCTACACCTTC. Its translation is CASSKGTGGYTF.

This chain uses TRBV7-3 with TRBJ2-1, with D perhaps matching TRBD2 (6 bases). Germline V lookup: CDR1 SGHTA, CDR2 FQGTGA. V dropped 8 bases and J dropped 5 bases, with 13 bases sitting between them. The CDR3 has 13 amino acids. CDR3 in amino acids: CASRGLSNNEQFF. For the CDR3, the DNA is TGTGCCAGCCGGGGACTGTCAAACAATGAGCAGTTCTTC.

V gene TRBV23-1 combines with J gene TRBJ2-7; 10 positions match TRBD2. TRBV23-1 is an ORF; its function is uncertain. The CDR3 loop spans 19 amino acids. V trimming: 4 bases; J trimming: 4 bases; junction bases outside the gene matches: 19. CDR3 nucleotides: TGCGCCAGCAGTCCTAAAAAACAGGGACTGCTAGCGGGAGCTTACGAGCAGTACTTC. The encoded protein is CASSPKKQGLLAGAYEQYF.

V and J are TRBV10-3 and TRBJ2-6, with TRBD1 identical over 7 bases. This CDR3 contains 16 residues. Germline trimming cut 6 bases from V and 1 base from J; bases unmatched to any gene: 6. The germline CDR1 and CDR2 sequences are ENHRY and SYGVKD. The CDR3 loop is CAIRHPTGSGANVLTF. CDR3 nucleotides: TGTGCCATCAGACACCCGACAGGGTCTGGGGCCAACGTCCTGACTTTC.

This chain uses TRBV5-4 with TRBJ1-4; D is uncertain. The CDR3 spans 13 residues. V was pared by 1 base and J by 5 bases, with 6 bases between. Germline V lookup: CDR1 SGHNT, CDR2 YYREEE (reference sequence). The CDR3 loop reads CASSLLPNEKLFF. CDR3 DNA: TGTGCCAGCAGCTTGCTTCCAAATGAAAAACTGTTTTTT. The full variable domain, its missing parts supplied by reference TRBV5-4 and TRBJ1-4, is ETGVTQSPTHLIKTRGQQVTLRCSSQSGHNTVSWYQQALGQGPQFIFQYYREEENGRGNFPPRFSGLQFPNYSSELNVNALELDDSALYLCASSLLPNEKLFFGSGTQLSVL.

V and J are TRBV10-3 and TRBJ2-1; 7 bases are a match to TRBD1. Germline assignment: CDR1 ENHRY and CDR2 SYGVKD. This CDR3 region has 11 residues. With V trimmed by 11 bases and J by 6 bases, 4 bases remained unmatched. The CDR3 nucleotides read TGTGCCGCGCAGGGGGTCAATGAGCAGTTCTTC. This gives the protein CAAQGVNEQFF.

This clone was picked up one time. The chain carries TRBV25-1 and TRBJ2-7; D call uncertain. V lost 5 bases and J lost 3, with 11 bases in between. Germline V CDR1 and CDR2: MGHDK, SYGVNS. The CDR3 spans 13 residues. The DNA of the CDR3 is TGTGCCAGCAGTCGGCAGGAATTCTACGAGCAGTACTTC. This translates into CASSRQEFYEQYF.